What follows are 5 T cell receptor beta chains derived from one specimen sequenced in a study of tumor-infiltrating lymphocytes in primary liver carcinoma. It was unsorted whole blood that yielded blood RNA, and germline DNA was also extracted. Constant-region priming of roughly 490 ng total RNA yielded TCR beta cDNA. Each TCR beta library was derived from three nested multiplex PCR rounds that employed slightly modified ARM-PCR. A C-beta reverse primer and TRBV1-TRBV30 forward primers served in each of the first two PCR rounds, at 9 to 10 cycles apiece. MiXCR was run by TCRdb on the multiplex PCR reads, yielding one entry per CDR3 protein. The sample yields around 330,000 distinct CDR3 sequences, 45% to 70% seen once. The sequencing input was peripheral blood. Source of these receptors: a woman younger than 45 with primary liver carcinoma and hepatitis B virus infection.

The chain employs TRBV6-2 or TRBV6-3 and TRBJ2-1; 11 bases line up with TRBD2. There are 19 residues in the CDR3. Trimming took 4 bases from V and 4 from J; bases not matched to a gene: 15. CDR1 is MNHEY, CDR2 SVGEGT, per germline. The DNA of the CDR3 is TGTGCCAGCAGTTTTGACGCACCGGGACTAGCGGACGAATACAATGAGCAGTTCTTC. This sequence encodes CASSFDAPGLADEYNEQFF.

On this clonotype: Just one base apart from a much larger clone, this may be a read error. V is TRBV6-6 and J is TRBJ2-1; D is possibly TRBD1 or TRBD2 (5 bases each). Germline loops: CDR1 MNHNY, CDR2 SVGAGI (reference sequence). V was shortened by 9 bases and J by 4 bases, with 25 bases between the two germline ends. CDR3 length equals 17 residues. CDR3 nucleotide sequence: TGTGCCAGTATGATTCTTCGCCTCGGGACCCGATACAATGAGCAGTTCTTC. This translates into CASMILRLGTRYNEQFF.

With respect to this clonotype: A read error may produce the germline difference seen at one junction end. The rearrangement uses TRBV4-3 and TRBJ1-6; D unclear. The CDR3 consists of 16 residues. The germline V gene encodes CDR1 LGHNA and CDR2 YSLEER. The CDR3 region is CASSQDDLHGDSPLHF. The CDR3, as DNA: TGCGCCAGCAGCCAAGATGATCTACACGGTGATTCACCCCTTCACTTT.

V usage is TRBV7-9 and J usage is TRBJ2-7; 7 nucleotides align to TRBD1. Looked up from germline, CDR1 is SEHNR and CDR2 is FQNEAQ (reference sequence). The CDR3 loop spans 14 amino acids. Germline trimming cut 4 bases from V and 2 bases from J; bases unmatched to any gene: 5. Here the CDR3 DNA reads TGTGCCAGCAGCTCGGACAGGCCCCCCTACGAGCAGTACTTC. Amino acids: CASSSDRPPYEQYF.

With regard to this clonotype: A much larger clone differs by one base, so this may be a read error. In DNA form, the CDR3 reads TGTGCCAGCAGCTCCAGGACAGCAACCTCTGGGACCAACGTCCTGACTTTC. It yields the protein CASSSRTATSGTNVLTF. The chain carries TRBV7-8 and TRBJ2-6; the D gene is possibly TRBD1 (6 bases). Germline loops: CDR1 SGHVS, CDR2 FQNEAQ. This CDR3 region has 17 residues. The variable domain in full, completed from reference TRBV7-8 and TRBJ2-6, reads GAGVSQSPRYKVAKRGQDVALRCDPISGHVSLFWYQQALGQGPEFLTYFQNEAQLDKSGLPSDRFFAERPEGSVSTLKIQRTQQEDSAVYLCASSSRTATSGTNVLTFGAGSRLTVL.